This record concerns one T cell receptor beta chain sequence. What it binds is unknown. These data are taken from a study of cytomegalovirus exposure and HLA in healthy donors. General study points: Serostatus for CMV was the only available immune exposure information. Most of the TCR beta V segments (in an earlier analysis) were productive either about 87% or about 30% of the time. V- and J-gene trimming in TCR beta was tied to a missense DCLRE1C variant by an analysis performed later. In vitro, three CMV-associated chains proved specific for CMV antigens.

The primer mix had 60 Vbeta and 13 Jbeta primers. The method was immunoSEQ multiplex PCR; TCRdb's version includes in-frame clones alone and lacks a portion of them. This sample has 150,000 to 200,000 clones, with approximately 67% found just once. This CDR3 is 14 amino acids long. The J segment lost 8 bases and the V segment lost 2 bases, leaving 5 bases of the junction unmatched. CDR1 SGHRS and CDR2 YFSETQ come from the germline V gene. This rearrangement joins TRBV5-1 to TRBJ2-1, with 9 bases fitting TRBD2. This sequence originates from a young woman in good health and CMV-seropositive. The sample comprised PBMCs. The CDR3 reads CASSFGGGAHEQFF. The DNA for the CDR3 is TGCGCCAGCAGCTTTGGCGGGGGGGCCCATGAGCAGTTCTTC. The full variable domain, with the rest looked up from reference TRBV5-1 and TRBJ2-1, is KAGVTQTPRYLIKTRGQQVTLSCSPISGHRSVSWYQQTPGQGLQFLFEYFSETQRNKGNFPGRFSGRQFSNSRSEMNVSTLELGDSALYLCASSFGGGAHEQFFGPGTRLTVL.